This T cell receptor beta chain was recovered during a study of blood T cell repertoires in COVID-19 (dated by TCRdb to 2019 to 2021). In terms of the full investigation: The collaborator samples originated in the United States, Italy and Spain and spanned the acute and convalescent phases of COVID-19. Where available, HLA class I and class II types were obtained from metadata supplied by the sample provider rather than from assay-based typing. The samples were drawn from the first 160 participants of the ongoing ImmuneRACE study and from 1,200 or so subjects provided by 6 global collaborators. The repertoires were made available in a free public database intended to serve as a resource for research on the immune response to SARS-CoV-2. Sample metadata almost always included a de-identified subject ID, COVID-19 status, age in years and sex. The prospective study material was composed of cDNA or gDNA derived from T cells, B-cell-depleted T cells, or PBMCs. The dataset comprised deeply sampled blood TCRbeta repertoires from subjects exposed to, actively infected with, or recovered from COVID-19.

Details on this clone: It has no known antigen specificity. The record has no base qualities; no much larger clone is one base away.

TCRbeta CDR3 regions were amplified from genomic DNA by means of the immunoSEQ Assay, a bias-controlled multiplex PCR. In the original analysis: Nucleated cell counts per sample were estimated from amplification of reference gene primers within the assay. To quantify the absolute abundance of each unique TCRbeta CDR3 rearrangement, sequence reads were collapsed and filtered. For each sample, productive Simpson clonality was calculated by taking the square root of Simpson's diversity index across productive rearrangements. Here the immuneACCESS table is served through TCRdb, limited to in-frame sequences with V and J called. Missing clones are a known gap in these copies; in checked studies unresolved V genes cover under half, and the rest lacks a known reason. D and trimming were read from the DNA, whereas the V and J calls and clone size are those reported in that table. For this sample the table gives a few hundred thousand clones, of which 88% were detected only once. The ten top clones hold roughly 6% of the sample.

Beyond this particular receptor, the publication reports: The quantity of clinical and demographic metadata differed by source and by participant and was supplied without curation.

The CDR3 runs 19 residues from the cysteine to the phenylalanine. The entry retains the CDR3 DNA only, 57 bases that are in frame from base 1. CDR1 and CDR2, per the germline V gene, are LGHNA and YSLEER. The germline V end is reduced by 0 bases and the J end by 12 bases; junction bases left unmatched: 14. At one collaborating source in Seattle, patients were enrolled during active infection and were followed longitudinally through the course of disease. Whole blood was collected in K2EDTA tubes by collaborating institutions according to the institutions' own protocols. For TCRbeta analysis, collaborator samples were shipped as frozen whole blood, as isolated PBMCs, or as DNA extracted from either sample type.

Sequenced input: peripheral blood. This sequence originates from a woman aged 25 to 39 with COVID-19, enrolled during active disease. The rearrangement combines TRBV4-3 with TRBJ2-1; 16 bases in the middle match TRBD2. The DNA reads TGCGCCAGCAGCCAAGATACCGGGACTAGCGGGGGGGCAAGGAGGGCGCAGTTCTTC. It is translated as CASSQDTGTSGGARRAQFF.